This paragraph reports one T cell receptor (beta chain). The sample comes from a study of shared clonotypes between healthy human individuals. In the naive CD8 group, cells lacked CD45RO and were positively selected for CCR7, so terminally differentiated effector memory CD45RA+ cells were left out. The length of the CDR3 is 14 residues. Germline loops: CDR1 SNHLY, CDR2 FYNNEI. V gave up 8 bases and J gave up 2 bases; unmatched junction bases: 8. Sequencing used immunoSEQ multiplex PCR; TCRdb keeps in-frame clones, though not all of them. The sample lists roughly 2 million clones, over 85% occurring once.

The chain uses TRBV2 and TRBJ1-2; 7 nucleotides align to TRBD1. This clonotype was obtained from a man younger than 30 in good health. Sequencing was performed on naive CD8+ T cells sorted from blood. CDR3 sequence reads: CASLDRVGNYGYTF. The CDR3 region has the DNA TGTGCCAGCCTCGACAGGGTGGGGAACTATGGCTACACCTTC.